This T cell receptor beta chain came from a study of blood T cell repertoires in COVID-19. Background on the study: The origin of the acute and convalescent COVID-19 samples was the United States, Italy and Spain. Nucleic acid was either cDNA or gDNA, and it came from T cells, B-cell-depleted T cells, or PBMCs.

V was shortened by 7 bases and J by 4 bases, with 11 bases between the two germline ends. The CDR3 has 13 amino acids. The germline CDR1 and CDR2 sequences are MNHEY and SVGAGI. The assay was immunoSEQ multiplex PCR, and TCRdb's table has in-frame clones only and misses some. The table lists about 160,000 clones, approximately 81% of them singletons, with about a sixth in the top ten. The sample was PBMCs or T cells enriched from blood (not recorded which). The sequence was obtained from a man in his fifties or sixties who had recovered from COVID-19. The rearrangement uses TRBV6-5 and TRBJ1-5; D is perhaps TRBD1 (5 bases). The CDR3 is CASTRQTNQPQHF. In nucleotides, the CDR3 is TGTGCCAGCACCCGACAGACTAATCAGCCCCAGCATTTT.